This TCR beta chain was captured by sequencing in a study of T-cell reconstitution after alpha-beta-depleted transplantation in children. There are 14 residues in the CDR3. The germline V and J ends were trimmed by 5 bases and 0 bases, with 9 bases remaining between them. Germline CDR1 reads SGHTA; CDR2 reads FQGNSA. Preparing the TCRbeta library involved the use of unique molecular identifiers. TCRdb reprocessed the PCR reads with MiXCR, giving one entry per CDR3 protein. The data show around 480,000 distinct CDR3 sequences, about 31% seen once. The V gene is TRBV7-2, the J gene TRBJ2-3; D uncertain. The starting material was PBMCs from the stem cell graft donor, obtained from the stem cell graft. This TCR came from a human donor who donated a stem cell graft to a child with aplastic anemia. The CDR3 bases are TGTGCCAGCAGCATGACACTTAGCACAGATACGCAGTATTTT. Translated, it gives CASSMTLSTDTQYF.